One T cell receptor beta chain is described in this entry. Its antigen is not known. The entirety of the isolated RNA underwent reverse transcription, so expressed TCRB transcripts were sequenced. The data were produced by immunoSEQ multiplex PCR, yet TCRdb's version contains in-frame clones alone and is incomplete. Of approximately 44,000 clones in the sample, roughly 70% were seen once. The data are from a study of beta chain features in type 1 diabetes. On the study more broadly: All samples combined gave roughly 100 million sorted cells for examination.

Overall study findings and caveats: Patients with Type 1 diabetes showed moderately but significantly shorter TCRB CDR3s in all four CD4+ subsets.

The TCR was taken from a woman aged 18-29 years with type 1 diabetes. The sample consisted of Tregs from blood.

CDR3 protein: CASGTNREARLREQYF. CDR3 nucleotide sequence: TGTGCCAGCGGGACTAACAGGGAAGCCCGACTAAGAGAGCAGTACTTC. This chain connects TRBV14 to TRBJ2-7; perhaps TRBD2 as D (7 bases). Germline V gene sequence: CDR1 SGHDN, CDR2 FVKESK. V was pared by 8 bases and J by 7 bases, with 27 bases between. There are 16 residues in the CDR3.